This entry describes one TCR beta chain. Its antigen is still unknown. Assay used: immunoSEQ multiplex PCR; TCRdb lists only in-frame clones, some missing. The table records about 160,000 clones, 94% of them present only once. Analyses pooled second doses at about 4 or about 12 weeks. This record comes from a study of T cell responses to AZD1222 COVID-19 vaccine. Study conclusions and caveats: White British people made up most donors, females outnumbered males, and clonal diversity was possibly underestimated. An increase in Spike-specific TCR breadth and depth was observed after two AZD1222 doses.

Germline V gives CDR1 SNHLY, CDR2 FYNNEI. V was pared by 7 bases and J by 3 bases, with 12 bases between. This CDR3 has 13 amino acids. The sequence came from an adult who received the AZD1222 COVID-19 vaccine. The chain joins TRBV2 to TRBJ1-1; D is unresolved. The sequences come from peripheral blood, collected 28 days after the second AZD1222 dose. The chain's CDR3 is CASTLQTHTEAFF. Here the CDR3 DNA reads TGTGCCAGCACTTTACAGACCCACACTGAAGCTTTCTTT.